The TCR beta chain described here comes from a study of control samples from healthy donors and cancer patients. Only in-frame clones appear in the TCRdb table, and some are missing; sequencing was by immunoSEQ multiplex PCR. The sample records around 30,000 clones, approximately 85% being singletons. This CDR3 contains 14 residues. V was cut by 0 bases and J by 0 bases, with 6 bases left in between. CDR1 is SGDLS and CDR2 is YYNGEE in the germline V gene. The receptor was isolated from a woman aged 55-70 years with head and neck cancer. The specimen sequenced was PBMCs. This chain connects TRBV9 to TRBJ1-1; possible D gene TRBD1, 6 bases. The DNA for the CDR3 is TGTGCCAGCAGCGTAGGGACAGTGAACACTGAAGCTTTCTTT. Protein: CASSVGTVNTEAFF.